This paragraph reports one T cell receptor (beta chain). This clonotype was detected a few times. Its specific antigen is unknown. It has no much larger one-base neighbor in the sample; base qualities were not kept. Libraries of naive CD8 T cells were built from anywhere between roughly 18,000 and 1,000,000 sorted cells, with 10%, 30% or 50% of the purified RNA used. Naive CD8 T cells were FACS-sorted as CD8+CD4-CCR7+CD45RA+ on a BD FACSAria II into RLT Plus buffer. To test detection sensitivity, Jurkat RNA equal to approximately 10 TCR copies was added to samples of about 19,000-1,100,000 naive CD8 T cells. Enrichment of CD8 T cells was performed with RosetteSep CD8+ T Cell Enrichment Cocktail and Ficoll-Paque, after which ACK red cell lysis was carried out. Library creation used PCR. The sequencer was an Illumina HiSeq 4000. Bulk TCR libraries were made following a previously described method, with the TCR primers given in Table S5. Total RNA was purified with the Qiagen AllPrep DNA/RNA kit. Before analysis, reads from multiple sequencing runs of the same library were pooled. As for the original processing: Only reads with exact TCR constant sequence were kept, trimmed to 150 nt, and grouped by their 12-nt molecular barcodes. Reads in each barcode group were sub-clustered using a 15% Levenshtein threshold, and a quality-weighted consensus sequence was built for each RNA molecule. Non-functional sequences were excluded, and lower-count sequences lying one edit away from another sequence were also excluded. Based on a fit of two negative binomial distributions, barcode sub-clusters having less than 20% of the maximum read count were discarded. TCRdb redid the processing of the public reads, applying fastp at Q25 and MiXCR, and retained in-frame beta chains. Rows are unified per CDR3 protein, each entry keeping the most common DNA and genes. None of the V and J calls come from the authors' own analysis; TCRdb made them. The sample table lists 60,000 to 65,000 distinct CDR3 sequences, around 20% of them with a count of one. More than 1.2% of the sample is taken by the ten largest.

The data were obtained in a study of molecular identifiers for immune sequencing clone quantification listed by TCRdb under 2018. Study-wide context: For a replicate experiment, RNA from approximately 20,000 or 100,000 naive CD8 T cells was divided into five aliquots, of which four were sequenced. This methods study benchmarked molecular-identifier clustering-based TCR repertoire sequencing (MIDCIRS) and TCR RNA copy counting, using CD8 T cells to do so. The full study reports these points: Without barcode sub-clustering, chimeric consensus sequences inflated TCR diversity; chimeras reached as high as 47%. In CMV-specific effector cells, clones with more than 20 RNA copies accounted for over 99% of molecules, whereas in naive cells such clones accounted for under 1%. Even against a background of one million naive CD8 T cells, spiked-in Jurkat TCR RNA amounting to a single cell's worth was reported to be detectable. Spiked-in Jurkat TCR RNA (around 9 copies' worth), which is not part of the donor repertoire, was contained in the naive libraries. Highly expanded clone sizes could be underestimated because identical TCR molecules may share a barcode. Modeling gave around 3 recovered TCR RNA copies per cell versus about 10 by digital PCR, implying roughly 28% capture efficiency.

For CDR1 and CDR2, the germline V gene lists SGHAT and FQNNGV. Its CDR3 holds 12 amino acids, cysteine through phenylalanine. CDR3 DNA is the only sequence kept; it has 36 bases, read in frame from the first base. V is clipped by 5 bases and J by 14 bases, and the sequence between their germline boundaries is 15 bases long. The sequencing input was naive CD8+ T cells from blood, with Jurkat cell RNA spiked in. This sample's cell subset or site label indicates: FACS-sorted CD8+CD4-CCR7+CD45RA+ naive T cells. The sequence is built from TRBV11-2 and TRBJ1-4, with TRBD1 perhaps the D gene, on 6 matching bases. This sequence was found in a human donor in good health. Some libraries in this study had Jurkat cell RNA spiked in. CDR3 protein: CASSVTGPLLFF. The DNA reads TGTGCCAGCAGCGTGACAGGTCCGCTTCTGTTTTTT.